This T cell receptor (beta chain) derives from a study of cytomegalovirus exposure and HLA in healthy donors. Study in general: Unique TCRs numbering approximately 80 million, obtained from HLA-typed donors, made up an early data release.

60 Vbeta and 13 Jbeta primers were used in PCR. The data were produced by immunoSEQ multiplex PCR, yet TCRdb's version contains in-frame clones alone and is incomplete. The table records a few hundred thousand clones, about 74% of them present only once. Whole-study results and caveats: Cytomegalovirus association was listed for approximately 160 TCR beta chains. Later genetic work tied a missense DCLRE1C variant to beta-chain V and J trimming. An analysis that was carried out later associated 17,000 or so TCR beta sequences with HLA alleles at 0.05 false discovery rate.

The sample holds one count of this clone. Antigen specificity is unknown. CDR1 is KGHSH and CDR2 is LQKENI in the germline V gene. The CDR3 totals 12 residues. The trim removed 6 bases at V and 14 bases at J, leaving 9 bases unmatched. Sequenced: PBMCs. The chain couples TRBV18 to TRBJ1-4; 7 bases line up with TRBD1. This TCR came from a man aged 40-50 years in good health and CMV-seronegative. DNA of the CDR3: TGTGCCAGCTCCCAAGGGGGCTTCCCTCTGTTTTTT. This sequence encodes CASSQGGFPLFF. Drawing the rest from reference TRBV18 and TRBJ1-4, the complete variable domain is NAGVMQNPRHLVRRRGQEARLRCSPMKGHSHVYWYRQLPEEGLKFMVYLQKENIIDESGMPKERFSAEFPKEGPSILRIQQVVRGDSAAYFCASSQGGFPLFFGSGTQLSVL.